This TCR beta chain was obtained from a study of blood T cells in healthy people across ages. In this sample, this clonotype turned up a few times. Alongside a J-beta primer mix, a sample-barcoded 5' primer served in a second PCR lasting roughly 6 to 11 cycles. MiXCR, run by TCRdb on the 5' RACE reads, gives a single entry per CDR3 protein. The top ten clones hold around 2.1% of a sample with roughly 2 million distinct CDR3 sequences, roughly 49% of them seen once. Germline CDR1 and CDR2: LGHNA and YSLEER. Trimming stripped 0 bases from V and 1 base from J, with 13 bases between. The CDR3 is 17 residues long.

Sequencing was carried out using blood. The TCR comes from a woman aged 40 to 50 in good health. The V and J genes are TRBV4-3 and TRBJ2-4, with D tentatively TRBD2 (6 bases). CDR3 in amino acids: CASSQEVGGVAKNIQYF. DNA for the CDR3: TGCGCCAGCAGCCAAGAAGTCGGCGGGGTCGCCAAAAACATTCAGTACTTC.